These T cell receptor beta chains were read from a single sample in a study of naive and memory T cell subsets. TCRdb analysed the UMI-ligation and nested PCR reads with MiXCR anew, one entry per CDR3 protein. The sample yields under 150,000 distinct CDR3 sequences, 15% to 20% seen once. Specimen: naive CD4+ T cells from blood. All receptors derive from a human donor in good health. Both conserved end residues are part of each CDR3.

CASSDTGRASNEQYF TRBV7-9
CASTGSQTSGRIF TRBV2
CASKSDGSSYNEQFF TRBV7-3
CASRGQSGGPQHF TRBV27
CATSRRGARDTQYF TRBV15
CASSLASTGGSETQYF TRBV7-2
CASSLWGSNQPQHF TRBV5-6
CASSLRDDSNTEAFF TRBV4-1
CASSPQDFRMNNEQFF TRBV14
CASSRRTSGRNNDEQYF TRBV5-6
CAWSPTGNTEAFF TRBV30
CASSLREGEKLFF TRBV7-2
CASSLTGRSNQPQHF TRBV7-3
CASGRQAPYGYTF TRBV2
CASSQTYQPQHF TRBV28
CASSLDRTFNYGYTF TRBV5-6